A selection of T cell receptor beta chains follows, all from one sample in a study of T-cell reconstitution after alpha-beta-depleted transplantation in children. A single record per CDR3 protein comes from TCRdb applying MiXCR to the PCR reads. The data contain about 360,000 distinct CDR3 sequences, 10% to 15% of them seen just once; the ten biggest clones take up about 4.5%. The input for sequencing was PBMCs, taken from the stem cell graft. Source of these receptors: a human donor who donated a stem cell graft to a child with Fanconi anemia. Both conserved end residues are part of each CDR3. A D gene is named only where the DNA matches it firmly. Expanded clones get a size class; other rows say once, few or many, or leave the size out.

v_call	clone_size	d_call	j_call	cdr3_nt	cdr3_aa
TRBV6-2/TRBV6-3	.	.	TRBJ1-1	TGTGCCAGCAGTTACGGTCTGACAGGCTCGAACACTGAAGCTTTCTTT	CASSYGLTGSNTEAFF
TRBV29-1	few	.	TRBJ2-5	TGCAGCGTGGGGGTGGGCTTTCACTCTCCCCAAGAGACCCAGTACTTC	CSVGVGFHSPQETQYF
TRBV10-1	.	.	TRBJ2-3	TGCGCCAGCAGTGAGTCGACCGGGACAACGGACGGTACGCAGTATTTT	CASSESTGTTDGTQYF
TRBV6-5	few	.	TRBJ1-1	TGTGCCAGCACCCCCACTTATCTGACAGGCCTGAACACTGAAGCTTTCTTT	CASTPTYLTGLNTEAFF
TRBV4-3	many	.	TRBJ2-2	TGTGCCAGCAGCCCGTCGGGCACCGGGGAGCTGTTTTTT	CASSPSGTGELFF
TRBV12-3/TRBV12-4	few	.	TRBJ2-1	TGTGCCAGCAGAAGGGACGACCACAATGAGCAGTTCTTC	CASRRDDHNEQFF
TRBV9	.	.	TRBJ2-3	TGTGCCAGCAGCGTAGGCCCAGCGCAGAGCACAGATACGCAGTATTTT	CASSVGPAQSTDTQYF
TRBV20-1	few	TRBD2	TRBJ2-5	TGCAGTGCTAGAGATATGGCGGGGGGAGAGACCCAGTACTTC	CSARDMAGGETQYF
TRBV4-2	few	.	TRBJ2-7	TGTGCCAGCAGCCAAGGAGAACGGAGGATGGACGAGCAGTACTTC	CASSQGERRMDEQYF
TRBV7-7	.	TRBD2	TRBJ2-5	TGTGCCAGCAGCCGACTAGCGGGGGCCACCCCCCTCCAAGAGACCCAGTACTTC	CASSRLAGATPLQETQYF
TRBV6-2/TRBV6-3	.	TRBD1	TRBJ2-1	TGTGCCAGCAGGAATCGACAGGGGAGCGGCTACAATGAGCAGTTCTTC	CASRNRQGSGYNEQFF
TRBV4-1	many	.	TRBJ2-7	TGCGCCAGTGCATCCGGGGCCAACTTGGACGAGCAGTACTTC	CASASGANLDEQYF
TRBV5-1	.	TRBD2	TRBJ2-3	TGCGCCAGCAGTTCCCGGACTAGCGGGGGAAGCACAGATACGCAGTATTTT	CASSSRTSGGSTDTQYF
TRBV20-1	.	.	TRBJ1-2	TGCAGTGCCCCAGACAAGGGAACAGATGGCTACACCTTC	CSAPDKGTDGYTF
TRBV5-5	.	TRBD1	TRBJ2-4	TGTGCCAGCAGCTTGGAGGGACAGTTACTAGCCAAAAACATTCAGTACTTC	CASSLEGQLLAKNIQYF
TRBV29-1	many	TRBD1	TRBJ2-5	TGCAGCGCACCGGGACAGTCCCAAGAGACCCAGTACTTC	CSAPGQSQETQYF
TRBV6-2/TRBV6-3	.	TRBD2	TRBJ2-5	TGTGCCAGCAGAGCCAGCGGGGACGAGACCCAGTACTTC	CASRASGDETQYF
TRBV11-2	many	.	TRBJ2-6	TGTGCCAGCAGCTTAGGTTGGGGGTCTGGGGCCAACGTCCTGACTTTC	CASSLGWGSGANVLTF
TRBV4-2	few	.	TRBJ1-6	TGTGCCAGCAGCCAAGATCCAGGGAGTTCACCCCTCCACTTT	CASSQDPGSSPLHF
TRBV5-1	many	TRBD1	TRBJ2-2	TGTGCCAGCAGCGTAGGGACAGTCAACACCGGGGAGCTGTTTTTT	CASSVGTVNTGELFF
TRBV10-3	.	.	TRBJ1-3	TGTGCCATCAGTGGACAGTTGTTATCTGGAAACACCATATATTTT	CAISGQLLSGNTIYF
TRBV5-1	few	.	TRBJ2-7	TGCGCCAGCAGCTTAGGGGGGGAAGCCTACGAGCAGTACTTC	CASSLGGEAYEQYF
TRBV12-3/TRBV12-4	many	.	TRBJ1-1	TGTGCCCCCCTCTTAAAGGACGGAGCAGGAGAAGCTTTCTTT	CAPLLKDGAGEAFF
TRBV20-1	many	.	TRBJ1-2	TGCAGTGCTAGGGACAATAACTATGGCTACACCTTC	CSARDNNYGYTF
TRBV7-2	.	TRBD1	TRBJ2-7	TGTGCCAGCAGCTTCATTGGGACAGGGAACTACGAGCAGTACTTC	CASSFIGTGNYEQYF
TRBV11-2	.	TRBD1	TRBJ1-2	TGTGCCAGCAGCTTAGCACAGGGGGTCTGGGGCTACACCTTC	CASSLAQGVWGYTF
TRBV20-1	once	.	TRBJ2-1	TGCAGTGCTAGAGAAATACGTCGCAATGAGCAGTTCTTC	CSAREIRRNEQFF
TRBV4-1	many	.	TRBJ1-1	TGCGCCAGCAGCCAGGTGCCTCAGAACACTGAAGCTTTCTTT	CASSQVPQNTEAFF
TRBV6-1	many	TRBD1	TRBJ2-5	TGTGCCAGCAGTCGTACAGGGGGAGAGACCCAGTACTTC	CASSRTGGETQYF
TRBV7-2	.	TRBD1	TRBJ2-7	TGTGCCAGCAGCTCGGACAGGGTGGGTGAGCAGTACTTC	CASSSDRVGEQYF
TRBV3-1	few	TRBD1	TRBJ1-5	TGTGCCAGCAGCCCGCAGCCGACAGGGGGTTTTAAAGCCCAGCATTTT	CASSPQPTGGFKAQHF
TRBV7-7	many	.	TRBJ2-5	TGTGCCAGCAGCTTACCGGGGATACAAGAGACCCAGTACTTC	CASSLPGIQETQYF
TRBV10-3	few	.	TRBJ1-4	TGTGCCATCAGTGAGTCAAGAATTGGGAATGAAAAACTGTTTTTT	CAISESRIGNEKLFF
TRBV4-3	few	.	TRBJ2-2	TGCGCCAGCAGCCTACAGGGTTACGGGGAGCTGTTTTTT	CASSLQGYGELFF
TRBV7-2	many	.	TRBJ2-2	TGTGCCAGCAGCTTTCCCGCCCCTGCGGAGCTGTTTTTT	CASSFPAPAELFF
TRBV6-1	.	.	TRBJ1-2	TGTGCCAGCAGTCCAAGCGGAACAGCCTATGGCTACACCTTC	CASSPSGTAYGYTF
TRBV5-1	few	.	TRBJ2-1	TGCGCCAGCAGCCCCACATTTAAACTCCAAAACCCCAATGAGCAGTTCTTC	CASSPTFKLQNPNEQFF
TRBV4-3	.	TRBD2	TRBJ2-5	TGCGCCAGCAGCCCGACGACCAGCGGGGGGGCTTGGGGAGAGACCCAGTACTTC	CASSPTTSGGAWGETQYF
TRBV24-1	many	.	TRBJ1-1	TGTGCCACCAGTGAGGGGCCTAACACTGAAGCTTTCTTT	CATSEGPNTEAFF
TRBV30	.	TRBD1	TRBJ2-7	TGTGCACACCTTGTCCTGCAGGGGGAAACGGAAGAGCAGTACTTC	CAHLVLQGETEEQYF
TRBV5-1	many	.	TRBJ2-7	TGCGCCAGCAGTTTTCGACAGGGAGGAGGCTACGAGCAGTACTTC	CASSFRQGGGYEQYF
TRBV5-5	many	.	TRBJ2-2	TGTGCCAGCAGCTGGACGGAGGGGTGGGACACCGGGGAGCTGTTTTTT	CASSWTEGWDTGELFF
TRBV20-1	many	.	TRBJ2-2	TGCAGTGCTAGGTCCGGGGGGAACACCGGGGAGCTGTTTTTT	CSARSGGNTGELFF
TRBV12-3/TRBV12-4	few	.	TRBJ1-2	TGTGCCAGCGCCTTGGGGGGGTTTGGCTACACCTTC	CASALGGFGYTF
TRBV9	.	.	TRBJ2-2	TGTGCCAGCAGCGTAGCAACTGCGGGGTTTAGAACCGGGGAGCTGTTTTTT	CASSVATAGFRTGELFF
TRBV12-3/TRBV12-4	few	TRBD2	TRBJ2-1	TGTGCCAGCAGTCTCGGGACTAGCGGGGAGTACAATGAGCAGTTCTTC	CASSLGTSGEYNEQFF
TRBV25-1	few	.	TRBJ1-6	TGTGCCAGCAGTGAATATTTGGCAGGTCGATCACCCCTCCACTTT	CASSEYLAGRSPLHF
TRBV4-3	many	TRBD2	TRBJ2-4	TGCGCCAGCAGCCTGGACCCGGGGGGCATTCAGTACTTC	CASSLDPGGIQYF
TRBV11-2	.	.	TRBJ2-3	TGTGCCAGCAGCTTACGCTCGCCCCGCACAGATACGCAGTATTTT	CASSLRSPRTDTQYF
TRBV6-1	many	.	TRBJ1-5	TGTGCCAGCAGTGTCCAGGGCAATCAGCCCCAGCATTTT	CASSVQGNQPQHF
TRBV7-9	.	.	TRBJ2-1	TGTGCCTGGAAGTCCGGGACCTCAACCGACTCCTACAATGAGCAGTTCTTC	CAWKSGTSTDSYNEQFF
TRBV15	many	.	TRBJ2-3	TGTGCCACCAGCAGAGGCCCAGGGCCGGGGGATACGCAGTATTTT	CATSRGPGPGDTQYF
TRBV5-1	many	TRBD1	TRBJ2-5	TGCGCCAGCAGCAGATCGACAGGGCGGTTTCGAGAGACCCAGTACTTC	CASSRSTGRFRETQYF
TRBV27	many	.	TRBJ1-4	TGTGCCAGCAGTAGAGAGACAGCAACTAATGAAAAACTGTTTTTT	CASSRETATNEKLFF
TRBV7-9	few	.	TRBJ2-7	TGTGCCAGCAGCTTAGTGGACGAACGCTACGAGCAGTACTTC	CASSLVDERYEQYF
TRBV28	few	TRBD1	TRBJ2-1	TGTGCCAGCAGTTCCACCTTGACAGGGAAAGACAATGAGCAGTTCTTC	CASSSTLTGKDNEQFF
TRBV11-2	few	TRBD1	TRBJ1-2	TGTGCCAGCAGCGGACAGGGGGCTCTTTCTGGCTACACCTTC	CASSGQGALSGYTF
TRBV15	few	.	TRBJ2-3	TGTGCCACCAGCGATGTCGGACTCACAGATACGCAGTATTTT	CATSDVGLTDTQYF
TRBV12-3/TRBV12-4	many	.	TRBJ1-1	TGTGCCAGCAGCTTAAGGGAGAACACTGAAGCTTTCTTT	CASSLRENTEAFF
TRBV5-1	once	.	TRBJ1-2	TGCGCCAGCAGATCCCAGAGTAACTATGGCTACACCTTC	CASRSQSNYGYTF